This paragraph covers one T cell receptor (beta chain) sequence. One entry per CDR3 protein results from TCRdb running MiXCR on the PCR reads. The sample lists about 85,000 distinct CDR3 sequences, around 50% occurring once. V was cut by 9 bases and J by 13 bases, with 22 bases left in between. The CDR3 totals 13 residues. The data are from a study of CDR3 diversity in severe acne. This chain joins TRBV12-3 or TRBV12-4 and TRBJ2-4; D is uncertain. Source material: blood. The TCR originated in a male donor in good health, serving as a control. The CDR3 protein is CARSIHGTDAQYF. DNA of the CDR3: TGTGCCAGGAGCATCCACGGCACAGATGCGCAGTACTTC.